These 29 T cell receptor beta chains came from one sample sequenced in a study of blood T cell repertoires in COVID-19. TCRdb's table, derived via immunoSEQ multiplex PCR, lists solely in-frame clones and lacks some. The sample lists approximately 90,000 clones; roughly 87% were seen once. The sequenced sample consisted of peripheral blood. The receptors were sampled from a man aged 45-65 years with acute or convalescent COVID-19.

This clone was found once. This chain links TRBV28 with TRBJ1-2; D remains unclear. The CDR3 loop spans 13 amino acids. Looked up from germline, CDR1 is MDHEN and CDR2 is SYDVKM. V lost 2 bases to trimming and J lost 5 bases, with 9 bases between them. This chain's CDR3 is CASSLARSYGYTF. In DNA form, the CDR3 reads TGTGCCAGCAGTTTAGCAAGGAGTTATGGCTACACCTTC.

The V gene is TRBV5-4, the J gene TRBJ2-7; possible D gene TRBD1, 5 bases. With 4 bases removed from V and 4 bases from J, the gap between germline ends came to 12 bases. This CDR3 has 13 amino acids. Germline V gives CDR1 SGHNT, CDR2 YYREEE (reference sequence). Here the CDR3 reads CASSTGRKYEQYF. CDR3 bases: TGTGCCAGCAGCACAGGACGGAAGTACGAGCAGTACTTC.

In this sample, this clone turned up once. The chain combines TRBV7-2 with TRBJ2-1, with 12 bases fitting TRBD2. Germline V CDR1 and CDR2: SGHTA, FQGNSA. The length of the CDR3 is 15 residues. The J segment lost 6 bases and the V segment lost 5 bases, leaving 5 bases of the junction unmatched. The CDR3 DNA follows: TGTGCCAGCAGCGGCCGGACTAGCGGGGCCAATGAGCAGTTCTTC. Translation: CASSGRTSGANEQFF.

The chain is built from TRBV7-2 and TRBJ1-2; TRBD1 matches at 7 bases. The germline CDR1 and CDR2 sequences are SGHTA and FQGNSA. Losses at the gene ends were 4 bases for V and 4 bases for J; bases not matched to a gene: 9. CDR3 length: 15 residues. CDR3: CASSSYLTGPYGYTF. CDR3 DNA: TGTGCCAGCAGCTCCTACCTGACAGGGCCCTATGGCTACACCTTC.

J is TRBJ2-7 and V is TRBV10-3; maybe TRBD2 (6 bases). Trimming stripped 8 bases from V and 3 bases from J, with 14 bases between. Germline CDR1 and CDR2: ENHRY and SYGVKD. The CDR3 spans 13 residues. The CDR3 is CAIGGTHNYEQYF. CDR3 in DNA: TGTGCCATCGGCGGGACCCACAACTACGAGCAGTACTTC.

The chain employs TRBV11-1 and TRBJ2-3; D possibly corresponds to TRBD2 (6 bases). The V gene's germline CDR1 is SGHAT and CDR2 FQDESV (reference sequence). The CDR3 runs to 13 residues. The V gene lost 3 bases and the J gene lost 3 bases, with 7 bases spanning the gap. Here the CDR3 DNA reads TGTGCCAGCAGCTTCAGCGGGACAGATACGCAGTATTTT. Encoded protein: CASSFSGTDTQYF.

V is TRBV11-2 and J is TRBJ1-3; D remains unclear. The CDR3 loop spans 15 amino acids. V was cut by 5 bases and J by 0 bases, with 11 bases left in between. Germline CDR1 reads SGHAT; CDR2 reads FQNNGV. CDR3 coding DNA: TGTGCCAGCAGCATGGGAGCCAACTCTGGAAACACCATATATTTT. Protein product: CASSMGANSGNTIYF.

This clone was seen a single time. The chain joins TRBV9 to TRBJ2-5; TRBD2 agrees at 11 bases. Germline values: CDR1 SGDLS, CDR2 YYNGEE. The CDR3 loop spans 16 amino acids. The V segment lost 3 bases and the J segment 5 bases; nucleotides outside the gene matches: 9. The CDR3 region is CASSAGIAGGPETQYF. In nucleotides, the CDR3 is TGTGCCAGCAGCGCCGGCATAGCGGGGGGGCCCGAGACCCAGTACTTC.

The chain is built from TRBV30 and TRBJ1-4; 9 nucleotides align to TRBD1. In germline, CDR1 is GTSNPN, CDR2 SVGIG (reference sequence). The CDR3 runs to 13 residues. Trimming at V came to 5 bases and at J to 8 bases, leaving 6 bases not matched to a gene. The CDR3 coding sequence is TGTGCCTGGGCACAGGGGGCAGTGGAAAAACTGTTTTTT. It translates to CAWAQGAVEKLFF.

The CDR3 region has the DNA TGCGCCAGCAGCTTGATAAGGGGGAATGAAAAACTGTTTTTT. Amino acid sequence: CASSLIRGNEKLFF. The chain combines TRBV5-1 with TRBJ1-4, with D perhaps TRBD1 (6 bases). The CDR3 totals 14 residues. Trimming pared 1 base from V and 5 bases from J, leaving 9 bases between. The V gene's germline CDR1 is SGHRS and CDR2 YFSETQ.

The chain uses TRBV6-1 and TRBJ1-3, with a tentative D call TRBD1 (5 bases). The CDR3 is 16 residues long. Looked up from germline, CDR1 is MNHNS and CDR2 is SASEGT. V lost 4 bases to trimming and J lost 0 bases, with 13 bases between them. As DNA, the CDR3 is TGTGCCAGCAGTGCGCAGGGTCCGTCCTCTGGAAACACCATATATTTT. Translating it yields CASSAQGPSSGNTIYF.

The chain uses TRBV6-5 and TRBJ1-2, with D perhaps TRBD1 (6 bases). V was shortened by 4 bases and J by 8 bases, with 14 bases between the two germline ends. Germline CDR1 MNHEY, CDR2 SVGAGI. This CDR3 spans 13 amino acids. The DNA for the CDR3 is TGTGCCAGCAGTTCAGCTCCCGACAGGGGCTACACCTTC. This codes for CASSSAPDRGYTF.

The chain uses TRBV3-1 (or the pseudogene TRBV3-2) and TRBJ2-2; TRBD1 matches 7 bases. CDR1 is LGHDT, CDR2 YNNKEL, per germline (reference sequence). The CDR3 is 14 amino acids. The V segment lost 2 bases and the J segment 4 bases; nucleotides outside the gene matches: 1. CDR3 bases: TGTGCCAGCAGCCAAAAGGGGGCCACCGGGGAGCTGTTTTTT. Amino acids: CASSQKGATGELFF.

The chain uses TRBV7-2 and TRBJ2-7; a weak D match, TRBD2 (7 bases). This CDR3 spans 19 amino acids. Germline V lookup: CDR1 SGHTA, CDR2 FQGNSA. Trimming removed 1 base at V and 0 bases at J, with 22 bases between. The CDR3 DNA sequence: TGTGCCAGCAGCTTAGGAGGATTTGCGGGGGCGGGGAGCTCCTACGAGCAGTACGTC. Translated, it gives CASSLGGFAGAGSSYEQYV.

The chain carries TRBV7-9 and TRBJ2-1, with 10 bases identical to TRBD2. Germline V lookup: CDR1 SEHNR, CDR2 FQNEAQ (reference sequence). Germline trimming cut 0 bases from V and 8 bases from J; bases unmatched to any gene: 4. The CDR3 length is 15 residues. CDR3 loop: CASSLAQRGGDEQFF. The CDR3 region has the DNA TGTGCCAGCAGCTTAGCCCAGCGGGGGGGCGATGAGCAGTTCTTC.

The chain employs TRBV20-1 and TRBJ2-7; the D is unclear. The CDR3 consists of 13 residues. V dropped 3 bases and J dropped 3 bases, with 12 bases sitting between them. Germline V gene lookup returns CDR1 DFQATT and CDR2 SNEGSKA (reference sequence). The CDR3 DNA is TGCAGTGCTAGTATGCCCGGCGGCTACGAGCAGTACGTC. Translation: CSASMPGGYEQYV.

This sequence joins TRBV3-1 (or the pseudogene TRBV3-2) and TRBJ2-5, with D perhaps matching TRBD2 (6 bases). The CDR3 runs 14 residues. V was pared by 1 base and J by 5 bases, with 11 bases between. Germline CDR1 reads LGHDT; CDR2 reads YNNKEL (reference sequence). Here the CDR3 reads CASSQGGGRETQYF. CDR3 sequence (DNA): TGTGCCAGCAGCCAAGGAGGAGGGCGGGAGACCCAGTACTTC.

The chain joins TRBV10-3 to TRBJ1-2; 9 bases match TRBD1. Germline CDR1 reads ENHRY; CDR2 reads SYGVKD. After removal of 8 bases from V and 9 bases from J, the junction contained 13 bases not matched to a gene. The CDR3 sequence is 14 residues long. The CDR3 DNA reads TGTGCCATCTCCTCGACAGGGGGAACTCCACGCTACACCTTC. Residues: CAISSTGGTPRYTF.

The chain links TRBV2 to TRBJ2-4; perhaps TRBD2 as D (5 bases). Germline V gene data show CDR1 as SNHLY and CDR2 as FYNNEI. Trimming pared 6 bases from V and 4 bases from J, leaving 13 bases between. This CDR3 has 14 amino acids. DNA of the CDR3: TGTGCCAGCAGGGACTCGGTACTTAAAAACATTCAGTACTTC. Protein: CASRDSVLKNIQYF. Full variable domain (outside the CDR3, taken from reference TRBV2 and TRBJ2-4): EPEVTQTPSHQVTQMGQEVILRCVPISNHLYFYWYRQILGQKVEFLVSFYNNEISEKSEIFDDQFSVERPDGSNFTLKIRSTKLEDSAMYFCASRDSVLKNIQYFGAGTRLSVL.

This clone was seen once. The chain joins TRBV2 to TRBJ2-3, with a weak D call TRBD1 (5 bases). Germline CDR1 is SNHLY and CDR2 is FYNNEI. Trimming shortened V by 3 bases and J by 0 bases, and 10 bases separated the two germline ends. This CDR3 comprises 15 residues. CDR3 in amino acids: CASSDPGSSTDTQYF. CDR3 coding DNA: TGTGCCAGCAGTGACCCAGGGTCGAGCACAGATACGCAGTATTTT.

This clone was detected only a few times. This rearrangement joins TRBV28 to TRBJ1-1; tentative D call: TRBD1 (6 bases). This CDR3 is 15 amino acids long. V lost 7 bases and J 0 bases, leaving 15 bases between the germline ends. CDR1 is MDHEN and CDR2 is SYDVKM in the germline V gene. In DNA, the CDR3 is TGTGCCAGCATGTTGTTGGACAGCTTGAACACTGAAGCTTTCTTT. Protein product: CASMLLDSLNTEAFF.

This chain links TRBV18 with TRBJ1-5, with TRBD1 identical over 7 bases. This CDR3 contains 13 residues. V dropped 6 bases and J dropped 5; count of bases not matched to a gene: 4. CDR1 and CDR2 (germline): KGHSH, LQKENI. CDR3: CASSSDRDQPQHF. The CDR3 DNA reads as TGTGCCAGCTCGTCCGACAGGGATCAGCCCCAGCATTTT.

The J gene is TRBJ1-5, the V gene TRBV6-1; D call uncertain. CDR1 MNHNS and CDR2 SASEGT come from the germline V gene. Trimming shortened V by 2 bases and J by 5 bases, and 13 bases separated the two germline ends. This CDR3 spans 15 amino acids. The CDR3 protein is CASSETGGLDQPQHF. CDR3 DNA sequence: TGTGCCAGCAGTGAAACTGGAGGACTGGATCAGCCCCAGCATTTT.

The table lists this clone with a count of one. At one end, the junction sequence differs from germline, possibly due to a read error. The chain employs TRBV25-1 and TRBJ1-2; D is ambiguous. Germline V CDR1 and CDR2: MGHDK, SYGVNS. This CDR3 is built from 11 residues. The CDR3 is CASSEGLGCTF. For the CDR3, the DNA is TGTGCCAGCAGTGAGGGTTTGGGCTGCACCTTC.

This rearrangement joins TRBV4-1 to TRBJ2-5; D is uncertain. The V and J ends lost 0 bases and 7 bases respectively, with 12 bases between them. CDR1 is MGHRA, CDR2 YSYEKL, per germline. The CDR3 consists of 14 residues. The CDR3 DNA reads TGCGCCAGCAGCCAAGAACGAGGATTCGGGACCCAGTACTTC. The encoded protein is CASSQERGFGTQYF.

The chain links TRBV19 to TRBJ2-2; 10 positions agree with TRBD2. The CDR3 length is 15 residues. Germline CDR1 LNHDA, CDR2 SQIVND (reference sequence). Losses at the gene ends were 2 bases for V and 4 bases for J; bases not matched to a gene: 1. The CDR3 bases are TGTGCCAGTAGTATACAGCGGGGGGGCACCGGGGAGCTGTTTTTT. Amino acid sequence: CASSIQRGGTGELFF.

This clone has only one observation. The genes are TRBV3-1 (or the pseudogene TRBV3-2) and TRBJ2-1; D remains ambiguous. Germline CDR1 is LGHDT and CDR2 is YNNKEL (reference sequence). The CDR3 spans 14 residues. V lost 1 base to trimming and J lost 9 bases, with 13 bases between them. The CDR3 sequence: CASSQVVTAGEQFF. For the CDR3, the DNA is TGTGCCAGCAGCCAAGTCGTTACAGCTGGTGAGCAGTTCTTC.

CDR3: CSSGGGNGYTF. In DNA, the CDR3 is TGCAGCAGTGGTGGCGGTAATGGCTACACCTTC. The rearrangement links TRBV29-1 to TRBJ1-2; D call uncertain. The V end lost 8 bases, the J end lost 6 bases, and 13 bases lay between the germline ends. Germline CDR1 and CDR2: SQVTM and ANQGSEA. The CDR3 length is 11 residues.

This clone was observed once. V and J are TRBV5-1 and TRBJ1-1; D is uncertain. Germline CDR1 SGHRS, CDR2 YFSETQ. The CDR3 runs to 13 residues. Trimming cost V 2 bases and J 5 bases, with 10 bases left between them. CDR3 DNA: TGCGCCAGCAGCTTCGGGAGGGAGACTGAAGCTTTCTTT. Encoded protein: CASSFGRETEAFF.